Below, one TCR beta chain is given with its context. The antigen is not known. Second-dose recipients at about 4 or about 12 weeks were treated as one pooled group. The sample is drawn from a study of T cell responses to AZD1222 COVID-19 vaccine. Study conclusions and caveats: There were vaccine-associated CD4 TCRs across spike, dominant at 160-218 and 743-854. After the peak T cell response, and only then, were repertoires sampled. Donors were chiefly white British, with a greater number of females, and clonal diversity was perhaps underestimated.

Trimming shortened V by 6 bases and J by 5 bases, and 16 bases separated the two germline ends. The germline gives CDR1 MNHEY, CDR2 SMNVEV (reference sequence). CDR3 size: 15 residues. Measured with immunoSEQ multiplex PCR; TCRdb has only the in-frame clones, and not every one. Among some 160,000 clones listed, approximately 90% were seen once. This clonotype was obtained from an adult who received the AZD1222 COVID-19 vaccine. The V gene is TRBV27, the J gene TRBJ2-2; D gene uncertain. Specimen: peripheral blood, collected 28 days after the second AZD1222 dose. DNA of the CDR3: TGTGCCAGCAGCCCCTTTCGGTTGGGGACCGGGGAGCTGTTTTTT. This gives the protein CASSPFRLGTGELFF.